This T cell receptor beta chain stems from a study of T cell repertoires in cytomegalovirus infection. The wider study: It can be stated that public TCR beta signatures indicated CMV infection as well as a matching HLA type. Findings and limits, study-wide: Adding up the frequency of public TCR beta families identified people who carried CMV plus the relevant HLA. HLA-C-restricted CMV-specific TCR beta clonotypes were dominant in the ex vivo response.

Trimming took 4 bases from V and 9 from J, leaving 16 bases between them. Germline V lookup: CDR1 SGHAT, CDR2 FQNNGV. The CDR3 runs to 13 residues. TCRdb reanalysed the reads using MiXCR and keeps one entry per CDR3 protein. There are about 310,000 distinct CDR3 sequences in the sample; about 8.8% occur only once, and approximately 2.3% lies in the top ten. At least ten counts were recorded for this clonotype. Its target is unknown. The sequence was obtained from a human donor in good health (CMV status not recorded). Some clones in this sample may be carry-over from other donors' samples. Sequenced material: PBMCs. This chain links TRBV11-2 with TRBJ2-7, with D hard to call. CDR3 protein: CASSSLRTRRQYV. Written as DNA, the CDR3 is TGTGCCAGCAGCTCTCTCCGGACCCGTCGGCAGTACGTC.